This TCR beta chain was retrieved from a study of vaccination and CD4 T cells after COVID-19. Study at large: The cells were exposed to overlapping spike peptides originating from SARS-CoV-2, HCoV-NL63, HCoV-OC43 and HCoV-229E for stimulation. General observations from the study: In convalescent patients, a median approximately 86% of post-vaccine SARS-CoV-2-reactive clones appeared only after vaccination. The cohort comprised relatively few convalescent patients, and no early post-infection timepoints were analyzed.

Treatment of the sample: roughly nine-day PBMC culture with coronavirus spike peptide pools or control peptides (ViraFEST assay). The germline CDR1 and CDR2 sequences are DFQATT and SNEGSKA (reference sequence). With 3 bases clipped from V and 1 base from J, the junction kept 9 bases outside the gene matches. This CDR3 comprises 16 residues. Cultured CD4+ T-cell DNA underwent Oncomine TCR Beta short-read sequencing. Genomic DNA was taken out of cultured CD4+ T cells by extraction. TCRdb ran MiXCR on the PCR reads and lists one entry per CDR3 protein. The table includes some 15,000 distinct CDR3 sequences, approximately 60% detected once. This clonotype was counted between two and nine times. The antigen is unknown.

This chain joins TRBV20-1 and TRBJ2-3; 8 nucleotides line up with TRBD2. The receptor was derived from a human donor who had recovered from COVID-19. Sequenced input: CD4+ T cells from blood, cultured in vitro. The CDR3 DNA reads as TGCAGTGCTAGGAGTACCCGGGAGGGGGGCACAGATACGCAGTATTTT. The encoded protein is CSARSTREGGTDTQYF.